The rows below give T cell receptor beta chains drawn from one sample of a study of beta chain features in type 1 diabetes. Profiled with immunoSEQ multiplex PCR; TCRdb holds only in-frame clones, not every one. The sample shows a few hundred thousand clones, 11% to 15% of them seen only once. The sample was central memory CD4+ T cells from blood. All receptors derive from a man aged 25-45 years in good health. Both conserved end residues are trimmed from each CDR3. Each record gives: CDR3 protein, J gene, V gene, D gene. D genes are given only for firm matches.

CDR3aa: ASSITSDEQF
j_gene: TRBJ2-1
v_gene: TRBV5-1
d_gene: TRBD2

CDR3aa: ASSQARGAGGYT
j_gene: TRBJ1-2
v_gene: TRBV14
d_gene: NA

CDR3aa: ASSEGHLSANIQY
j_gene: TRBJ2-4
v_gene: TRBV2
d_gene: NA

CDR3aa: ASSLPSGRFSGELF
j_gene: TRBJ2-2
v_gene: TRBV7-9
d_gene: TRBD2

CDR3aa: ASSLGGTSSNNEQF
j_gene: TRBJ2-1
v_gene: TRBV7-3
d_gene: TRBD2

CDR3aa: ASSIAQGYEKLF
j_gene: TRBJ1-4
v_gene: TRBV4-1
d_gene: NA

CDR3aa: ASSYRQGRDGYT
j_gene: TRBJ1-2
v_gene: TRBV6-6
d_gene: TRBD1

CDR3aa: ASSEYYQGKYGYT
j_gene: TRBJ1-2
v_gene: TRBV25-1
d_gene: NA

CDR3aa: ASRPRLGGPGSDTQY
j_gene: TRBJ2-3
v_gene: TRBV7-2
d_gene: NA

CDR3aa: ASRQTVGDQPQH
j_gene: TRBJ1-5
v_gene: TRBV6-5
d_gene: NA

CDR3aa: ASSKSSRGEETQY
j_gene: TRBJ2-5
v_gene: TRBV19
d_gene: TRBD2

CDR3aa: ASSPGTGSSEAF
j_gene: TRBJ1-1
v_gene: TRBV18
d_gene: TRBD1

CDR3aa: ASSPRTGYNEQF
j_gene: TRBJ2-1
v_gene: TRBV7-7
d_gene: TRBD1

CDR3aa: ASSDQRGVSEAF
j_gene: TRBJ1-1
v_gene: TRBV25-1
d_gene: NA

CDR3aa: ASSDSPDGNTEAF
j_gene: TRBJ1-1
v_gene: TRBV6-4
d_gene: NA

CDR3aa: ASSLGPGGEQY
j_gene: TRBJ2-7
v_gene: TRBV7-2
d_gene: TRBD1

CDR3aa: ASSLDRGDIQY
j_gene: TRBJ2-4
v_gene: TRBV7-8
d_gene: TRBD1

CDR3aa: ASSLGTGGYQTQY
j_gene: TRBJ2-5
v_gene: TRBV5-1
d_gene: TRBD1

CDR3aa: ASSLRQGSNEQF
j_gene: TRBJ2-1
v_gene: TRBV7-2
d_gene: NA

CDR3aa: ASSQALPSSGNTIY
j_gene: TRBJ1-3
v_gene: TRBV14
d_gene: NA

CDR3aa: ASSPDSNTEAF
j_gene: TRBJ1-1
v_gene: TRBV4-1
d_gene: NA

CDR3aa: ASRWGAIGNQPQH
j_gene: TRBJ1-5
v_gene: TRBV19
d_gene: NA

CDR3aa: ASSVARVSTEAF
j_gene: TRBJ1-1
v_gene: TRBV9
d_gene: NA

CDR3aa: ASSEGPRNSNQPQH
j_gene: TRBJ1-5
v_gene: TRBV6-1
d_gene: NA

CDR3aa: ASSSRFSGRAEQY
j_gene: NA
v_gene: TRBV7-9
d_gene: TRBD2